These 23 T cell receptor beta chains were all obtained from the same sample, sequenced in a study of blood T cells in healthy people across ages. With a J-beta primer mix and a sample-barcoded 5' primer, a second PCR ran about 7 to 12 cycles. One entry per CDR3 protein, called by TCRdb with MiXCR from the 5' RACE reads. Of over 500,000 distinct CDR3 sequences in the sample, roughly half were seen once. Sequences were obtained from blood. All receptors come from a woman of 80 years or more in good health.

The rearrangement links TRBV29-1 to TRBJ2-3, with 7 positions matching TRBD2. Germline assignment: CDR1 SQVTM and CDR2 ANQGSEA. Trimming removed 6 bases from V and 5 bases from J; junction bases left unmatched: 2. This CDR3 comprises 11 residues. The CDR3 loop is CSVGTIDTQYF. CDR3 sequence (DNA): TGCAGCGTGGGGACTATAGATACGCAGTATTTT.

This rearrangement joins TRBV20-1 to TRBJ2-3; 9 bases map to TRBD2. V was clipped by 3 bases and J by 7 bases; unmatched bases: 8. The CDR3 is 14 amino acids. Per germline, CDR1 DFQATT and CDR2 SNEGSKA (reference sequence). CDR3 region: CSASGAGGPNTQYF. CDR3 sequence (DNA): TGCAGTGCTAGTGGCGCGGGGGGGCCGAATACGCAGTATTTT.

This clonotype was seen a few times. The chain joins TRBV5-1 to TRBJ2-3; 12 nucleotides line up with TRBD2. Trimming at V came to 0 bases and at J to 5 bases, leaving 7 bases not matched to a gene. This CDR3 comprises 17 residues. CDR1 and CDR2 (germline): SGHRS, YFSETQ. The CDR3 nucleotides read TGCGCCAGCAGCTTGGTGTCCGGACTAGCGGGGAAAGATACGCAGTATTTT. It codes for CASSLVSGLAGKDTQYF.

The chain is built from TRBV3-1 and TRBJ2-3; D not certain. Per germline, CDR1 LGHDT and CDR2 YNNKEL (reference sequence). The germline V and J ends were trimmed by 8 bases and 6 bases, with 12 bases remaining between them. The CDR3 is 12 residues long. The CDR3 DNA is TGTGCCAGCGCTCGGTTTGAGGATACGCAGTATTTT. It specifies CASARFEDTQYF.

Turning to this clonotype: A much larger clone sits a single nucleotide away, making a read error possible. In nucleotides, the CDR3 is TGTACCAGCAGTGCCCCCGGGCTGAACTATGGCTACACCTTC. Amino acids: CTSSAPGLNYGYTF. This sequence joins TRBV6-5 and TRBJ1-2; D is undetermined. The germline CDR1 and CDR2 sequences are MNHEY and SVGAGI. The CDR3 consists of 14 residues.

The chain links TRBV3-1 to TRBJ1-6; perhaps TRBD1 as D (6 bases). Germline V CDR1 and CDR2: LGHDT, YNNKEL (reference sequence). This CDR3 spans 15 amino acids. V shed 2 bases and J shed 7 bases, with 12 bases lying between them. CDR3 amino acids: CASSQQGPWNSPLHF. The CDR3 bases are TGTGCCAGCAGCCAACAGGGGCCTTGGAATTCACCCCTCCACTTT.

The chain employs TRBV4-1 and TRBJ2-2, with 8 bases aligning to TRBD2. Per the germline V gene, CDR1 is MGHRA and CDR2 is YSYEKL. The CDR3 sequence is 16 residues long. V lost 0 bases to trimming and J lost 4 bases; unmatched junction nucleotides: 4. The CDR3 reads CASSQEVAGSTGELFF. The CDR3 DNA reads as TGCGCCAGCAGCCAAGAGGTAGCGGGGAGCACCGGGGAGCTGTTTTTT.

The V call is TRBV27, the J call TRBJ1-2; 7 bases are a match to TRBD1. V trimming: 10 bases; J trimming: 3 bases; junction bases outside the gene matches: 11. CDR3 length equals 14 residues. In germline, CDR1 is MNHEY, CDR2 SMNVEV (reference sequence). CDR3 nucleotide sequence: TGTGCCAAAAGAGTGGGGCAGGGGGACTATGGCTACACCTTC. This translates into CAKRVGQGDYGYTF.

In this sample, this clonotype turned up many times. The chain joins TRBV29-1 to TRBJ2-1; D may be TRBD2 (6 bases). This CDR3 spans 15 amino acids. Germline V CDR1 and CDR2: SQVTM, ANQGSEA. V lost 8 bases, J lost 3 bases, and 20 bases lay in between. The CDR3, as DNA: TGCAGCCCGATCAATGGGACTTATTACTACAATGAGCAGTTCTTC. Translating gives CSPINGTYYYNEQFF.

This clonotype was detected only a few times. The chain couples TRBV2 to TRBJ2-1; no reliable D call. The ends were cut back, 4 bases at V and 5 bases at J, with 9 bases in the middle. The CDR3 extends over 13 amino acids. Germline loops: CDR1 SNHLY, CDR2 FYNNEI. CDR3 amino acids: CASSGPTNNEQFF. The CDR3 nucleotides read TGTGCCAGCAGTGGCCCTACGAACAATGAGCAGTTCTTC.

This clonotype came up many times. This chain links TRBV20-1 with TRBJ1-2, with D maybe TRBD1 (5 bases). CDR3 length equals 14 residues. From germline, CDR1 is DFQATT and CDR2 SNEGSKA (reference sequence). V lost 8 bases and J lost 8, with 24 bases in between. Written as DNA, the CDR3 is TGCAGTTCTGCCGAGACAGTCCCGCAAAGGGGCTACACCTTC. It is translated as CSSAETVPQRGYTF.

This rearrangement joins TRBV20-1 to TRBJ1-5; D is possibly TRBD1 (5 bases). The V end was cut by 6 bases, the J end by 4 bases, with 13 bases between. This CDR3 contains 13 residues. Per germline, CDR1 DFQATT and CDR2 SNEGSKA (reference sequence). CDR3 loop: CSALPGVNQPQHF. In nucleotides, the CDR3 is TGCAGTGCCCTTCCGGGGGTTAATCAGCCCCAGCATTTT.

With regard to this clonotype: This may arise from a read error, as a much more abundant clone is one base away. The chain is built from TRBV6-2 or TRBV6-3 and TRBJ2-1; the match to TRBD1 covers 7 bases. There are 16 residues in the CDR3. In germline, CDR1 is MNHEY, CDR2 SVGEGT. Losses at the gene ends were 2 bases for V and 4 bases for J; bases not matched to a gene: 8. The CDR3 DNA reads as TGTGCCAGCAGTTACATCCCGGAACAGGGGTACAATGAGCAGTTCTTC. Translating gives CASSYIPEQGYNEQFF.

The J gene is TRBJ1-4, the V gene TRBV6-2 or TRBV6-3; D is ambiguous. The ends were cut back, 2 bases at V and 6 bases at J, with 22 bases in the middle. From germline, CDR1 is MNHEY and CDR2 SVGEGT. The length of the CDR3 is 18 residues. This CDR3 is CASSYRRTTQQFDEKLFF. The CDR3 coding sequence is TGTGCCAGCAGTTACAGGAGGACGACCCAGCAGTTTGATGAAAAACTGTTTTTT.

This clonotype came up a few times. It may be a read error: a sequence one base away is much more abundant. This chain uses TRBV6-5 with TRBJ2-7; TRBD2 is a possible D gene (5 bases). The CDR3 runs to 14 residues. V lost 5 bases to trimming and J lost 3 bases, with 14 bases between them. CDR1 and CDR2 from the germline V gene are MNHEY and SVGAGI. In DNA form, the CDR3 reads TGTGCCAGCAGTGACAAACCGGGGATCTACGAGCAGTACTTC. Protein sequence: CASSDKPGIYEQYF.

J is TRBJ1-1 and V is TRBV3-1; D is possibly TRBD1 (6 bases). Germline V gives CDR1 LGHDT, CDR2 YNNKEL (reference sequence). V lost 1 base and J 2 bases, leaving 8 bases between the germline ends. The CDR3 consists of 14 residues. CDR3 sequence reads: CASSQVGGNTEAFF. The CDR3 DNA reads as TGTGCCAGCAGCCAAGTAGGGGGAAACACTGAAGCTTTCTTT.

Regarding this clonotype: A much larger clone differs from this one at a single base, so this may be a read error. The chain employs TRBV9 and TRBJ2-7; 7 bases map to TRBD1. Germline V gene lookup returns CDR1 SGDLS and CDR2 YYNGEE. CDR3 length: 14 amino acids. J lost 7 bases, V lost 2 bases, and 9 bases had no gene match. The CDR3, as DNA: TGTGCCAGCAGCGTCACGACAGGGAACAATGAGCAGTACTTC. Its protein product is CASSVTTGNNEQYF.

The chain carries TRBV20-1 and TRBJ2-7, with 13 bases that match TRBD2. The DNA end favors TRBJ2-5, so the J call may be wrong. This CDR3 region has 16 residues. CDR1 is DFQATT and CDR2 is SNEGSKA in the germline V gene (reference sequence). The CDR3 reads CSAISRTSGGWETQYF. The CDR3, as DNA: TGCAGTGCGATTTCCCGGACTAGCGGGGGATGGGAGACCCAGTACTTC.

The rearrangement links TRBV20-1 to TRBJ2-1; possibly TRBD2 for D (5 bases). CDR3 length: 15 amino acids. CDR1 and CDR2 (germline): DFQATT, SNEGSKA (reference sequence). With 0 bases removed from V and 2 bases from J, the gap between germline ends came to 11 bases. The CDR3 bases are TGCAGTGCTAGAGATGAGGGAAGGACCTACAATGAGCAGTTCTTC. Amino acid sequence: CSARDEGRTYNEQFF.

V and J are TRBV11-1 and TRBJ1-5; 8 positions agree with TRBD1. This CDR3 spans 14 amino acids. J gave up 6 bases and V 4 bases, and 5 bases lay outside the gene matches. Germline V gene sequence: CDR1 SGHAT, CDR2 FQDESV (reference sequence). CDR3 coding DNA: TGTGCCAGCAGCTCGAGACAGGGGATTCAGCCCCAGCATTTT. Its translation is CASSSRQGIQPQHF.

The CDR3 DNA sequence: TGCGCCAGCAGCGGACATTGGGGAACCAAAAACATTCAGTACTTC. It translates to CASSGHWGTKNIQYF. The gene calls are TRBV5-1 and TRBJ2-4, with a possible D match to TRBD1 (5 bases). Trimming removed 4 bases at V and 2 bases at J, with 13 bases between. The CDR3 loop spans 15 amino acids. Looked up from germline, CDR1 is SGHRS and CDR2 is YFSETQ.

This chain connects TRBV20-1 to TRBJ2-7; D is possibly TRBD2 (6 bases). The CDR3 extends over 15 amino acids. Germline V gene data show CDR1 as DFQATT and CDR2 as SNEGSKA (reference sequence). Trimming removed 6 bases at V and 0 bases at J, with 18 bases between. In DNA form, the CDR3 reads TGCAGTGCCCCTCGGTACGGGGGTCCCTCCTACGAGCAGTACTTC. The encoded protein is CSAPRYGGPSYEQYF.

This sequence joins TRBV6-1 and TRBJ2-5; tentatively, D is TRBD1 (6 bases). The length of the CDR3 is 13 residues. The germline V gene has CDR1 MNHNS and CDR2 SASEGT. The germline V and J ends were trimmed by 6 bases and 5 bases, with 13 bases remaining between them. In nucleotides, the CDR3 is TGTGCCAGCAGAGTGGACAGCTGGGAGACCCAGTACTTC. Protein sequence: CASRVDSWETQYF.